This record looks at one T cell receptor (beta chain) sequence and its context. No antigen is known for it. Base qualities are not recorded, but no much larger clone differs from it by a single base. The record originates from a study of blood T cell repertoires in COVID-19 (dated by TCRdb to 2020 to 2022). Looking at the study overall: The collaborator samples originated in the United States, Italy and Spain and spanned the acute and convalescent phases of COVID-19. The prospective study material was composed of cDNA or gDNA derived from T cells, B-cell-depleted T cells, or PBMCs. Subjects who had been exposed to COVID-19, were actively infected with it, or had recovered from it provided the deeply sampled blood TCRbeta repertoires that made up the dataset. The repertoires were made available in a free public database intended to serve as a resource for research on the immune response to SARS-CoV-2. Samples were obtained from the ongoing ImmuneRACE study (first 160 participants) and from over 1,000 subjects provided by 6 global collaborators. The sample metadata nearly always contained a de-identified subject ID, COVID-19 status, age in years and sex. Where available, HLA class I and class II types were obtained from metadata supplied by the sample provider rather than from assay-based typing.

Beyond this particular receptor, the publication reports: Clinical and demographic metadata were provided uncurated, with the amount varying by source and participant.

TCRbeta CDR3 regions were amplified from genomic DNA by means of the immunoSEQ Assay, a bias-controlled multiplex PCR. Under the source paper's analysis protocol: The number of nucleated cells in each sample was estimated by amplification of reference gene primers within the assay. To quantify the absolute abundance of each unique TCRbeta CDR3 rearrangement, sequence reads were collapsed and filtered. For each sample, productive Simpson clonality was calculated by taking the square root of Simpson's diversity index across productive rearrangements. TCRdb mirrors the immuneACCESS table, restricted to in-frame sequences. Some clones are absent from its copies; in checked studies, under half trace to an unresolved V gene, and the reason for the others is unknown. V and J calls and clone size are copied from that table; D and trimming were computed from the DNA. Counted in this sample were 300,000 to 400,000 clones; 88% of them appeared once. The ten biggest clones cover about 7.3% of the sample.

CDR1 SGHTA and CDR2 FQGNSA were looked up in the germline V gene. Taken from cysteine to phenylalanine, the CDR3 has 15 residues. Just the 45-base CDR3 DNA is kept, in frame starting at base 1. V loses 5 bases of germline sequence and J loses 1 base, and the interval between the two ends is 11 bases. In Seattle, one collaborating source enrolled patients while the infection was active and tracked those patients longitudinally over the course of disease. Collaborating institutions collected whole blood in K2EDTA tubes following their own protocols. Collaborator samples were shipped for TCRbeta analysis as frozen whole blood, isolated PBMCs, or DNA extracted from either sample type.

This chain joins TRBV7-2 to TRBJ1-4; the D gene assignment is ambiguous. The sample was peripheral blood. This receptor was taken from a woman aged 70-85 years with COVID-19, enrolled during active disease. The CDR3 protein is CASSAYGVTNEKLFF. The DNA reads TGTGCCAGCAGCGCGTACGGAGTAACTAATGAAAAACTGTTTTTT.